This section outlines one TCR beta chain sequence together with its context. The antigen is unknown. The data originate from a study of shared clonotypes between healthy human individuals. Study outcomes and limitations: Clonotypes that were shared across a few donors made up around 5% of naive CD4 clonotypes.

Each cell subset's genomic DNA was divided evenly among several immunoSEQ plates. Libraries were prepared by immunoSEQ multiplex PCR; TCRdb keeps only in-frame clonotypes and omits some of them. The sample has approximately 1.4 million clones, 98% seen once. This CDR3 is built from 14 residues. Trimming cost V 9 bases and J 0 bases, with 14 bases left between them. The germline V gene encodes CDR1 LNHDA and CDR2 SQIVND (reference sequence). Within Nashville, Tennessee resided all donors, each a Caucasian adult. A split of CD4+ cells into CD45RA+ naive and CD45RA-negative memory subsets was performed. The sequenced sample was naive CD4+ T cells sorted from blood. Subset meaning: CD45RA+ positively selected. This rearrangement joins TRBV19 to TRBJ2-5; no clear D gene. The source of this sequence is a man aged 25 to 40 in good health. Here the CDR3 reads CASKDVGYQETQYF. Here the CDR3 DNA reads TGTGCCAGCAAGGACGTGGGGTACCAAGAGACCCAGTACTTC.